These T cell receptor beta chains were read from a single sample in a study of immune cell composition in non-small cell lung cancer. The assay was immunoSEQ multiplex PCR, and TCRdb's table has in-frame clones only and misses some. Among approximately 1,800 clones, about 80% were seen once, and the ten largest hold roughly 20%. Sequenced input: non-adjacent lung tissue. The receptors here all came from a human donor with non-small cell lung cancer. Both conserved end residues are part of each CDR3. Fields, in order: clone size, D gene, V gene, J gene, CDR3 DNA, CDR3 protein. A D gene is named only where the DNA matches it firmly. Only part of the rows carry a size: once, few, many, or a class if the clone is expanded.

.	TRBD2	TRBV4-2	TRBJ2-3	TGTGCCAGCAGCCCGCCCCAGGGGCGGGAGGCGGGAGATACGCAGTATTTT	CASSPPQGREAGDTQYF
.	TRBD1	TRBV7-9	TRBJ2-7	TGTGCCAGCAGGGGGGACAGGAACTTTAATCGCGAGCAGTACTTC	CASRGDRNFNREQYF
.	TRBD1	TRBV12-5	TRBJ2-7	TGTGCTAGTGGTTCGGGACAGTGGAACGAGCAGTACTTC	CASGSGQWNEQYF
once	TRBD2	TRBV7-2	TRBJ2-2	TGTGCCAGCAGCCCTAGGGTTAGCGGGAGCACCGGGGAGCTGTTTTTT	CASSPRVSGSTGELFF
.	.	TRBV2	TRBJ2-1	TGTGCCAGCATTAGGACACCGAGCTCCTACAATGAGCAGTTCTTC	CASIRTPSSYNEQFF
.	.	TRBV7-2	TRBJ1-5	TGTGCCAGCAGCCCTCTTCGGGGGAGCAATCAGCCCCAGCATTTT	CASSPLRGSNQPQHF
few	TRBD1	TRBV28	TRBJ2-7	TGTGCCAGCAGTCCGGGACAGACCTACGAGCAGTACTTC	CASSPGQTYEQYF
.	.	TRBV28	TRBJ2-3	TGTGCCAGCAGTTTAGCGGGTAGCACAGATACGCAGTATTTT	CASSLAGSTDTQYF
.	TRBD2	TRBV6-5	TRBJ2-5	TGTGCCAGCAGATCGGTAGCGGGAGTACAAGAGACCCAGTACTTC	CASRSVAGVQETQYF
.	.	TRBV19	TRBJ1-4	TGTGCCAGTAGTATGGAAGCGGTTAGGGAAAAACTGTTTTTT	CASSMEAVREKLFF
.	.	TRBV7-9	TRBJ2-1	TGTGCCAGCAGCCCCCGGGTGGCGGAGTACAATGAGCAGTTCTTC	CASSPRVAEYNEQFF
.	.	TRBV19	TRBJ1-5	TGTGCCACCACGGGTATGGGGGCCACCAATCAGCCCCAGCATTTT	CATTGMGATNQPQHF
.	.	TRBV5-6	TRBJ2-4	TGTGCCAGCAGCTTGCTAAGAGGGGGGGAGGCCAAAAACATTCAGTACTTC	CASSLLRGGEAKNIQYF
.	TRBD1	TRBV7-3	TRBJ2-7	TGTGCCAGCAGCTTAACAGGGACAGGGGGCGCGGAGCAGTACTTC	CASSLTGTGGAEQYF
.	TRBD2	TRBV10-3	TRBJ2-1	TGTGCCATCAGTCGACTAGCGGGAGAAGCGGGGGATGAGCAGTTCTTC	CAISRLAGEAGDEQFF
once	.	TRBV30	TRBJ1-2	TGTGCCTGGATTCGGGGGGCCGGCTATGGCTACACCTTC	CAWIRGAGYGYTF
.	TRBD1	TRBV29-1	TRBJ1-3	TGCAGCGTTGGGACAGGGGTCGGAAACACCATATATTTT	CSVGTGVGNTIYF
.	.	TRBV27	TRBJ2-1	TGTGCCAGCAGTCCCGGGGTAGCGGTGTACAATGAGCAGTTCTTC	CASSPGVAVYNEQFF
.	TRBD1	TRBV19	TRBJ1-3	TGTGCCAGTATTGGAGACAGGGTGGTTGGAAACACCATATATTTT	CASIGDRVVGNTIYF
.	TRBD2	TRBV18	TRBJ2-7	TGTGCCAGCTCACCCGGCGGGGGTAGCGAGCAGTACTTC	CASSPGGGSEQYF
.	.	TRBV5-4	TRBJ1-1	TGTGCCAGCAGCTTGGATCACCAGGGCCCGGACACTGAAGCTTTCTTT	CASSLDHQGPDTEAFF
.	TRBD2	TRBV29-1	TRBJ2-1	TGCAGCGTTAGGGGTCCTAGCGGCCTCAATGAGCAGTTCTTC	CSVRGPSGLNEQFF
.	TRBD1	TRBV28	TRBJ1-6	TGTGCCAGTCAGGGGGTAGAGTCACCCCTCCACTTT	CASQGVESPLHF
.	.	TRBV7-2	TRBJ2-7	TGTGCCAGCAGCTCTGAGGGACACAACCTCTACGAGCAGTACTTC	CASSSEGHNLYEQYF
.	.	TRBV4-2	TRBJ2-3	TGTGCCAGCAGCTCTTTTACAGGGCTGGATACGCAGTATTTT	CASSSFTGLDTQYF
.	.	TRBV18	TRBJ2-3	TGTGCCAGCGACCCCCGGCGGGAAGGCACAGATACGCAGTATTTT	CASDPRREGTDTQYF
few	TRBD1	TRBV15	TRBJ2-7	TGTGCCACCAGCACTAACAGGGGGATGGCCTACGAGCAGTACTTC	CATSTNRGMAYEQYF
.	TRBD1	TRBV7-2	TRBJ1-1	TGTGCCAGCAGCTTAGCTAGCGACAGGGTGGCGGCTGAAGCTTTCTTT	CASSLASDRVAAEAFF
few	.	TRBV13	TRBJ1-3	TGTGCCAGCAGGGGGACCCGGGACATCTCTGGAAACACCATATATTTT	CASRGTRDISGNTIYF
.	TRBD1	TRBV28	TRBJ1-5	TGTGCCAGCAGCTGGACAGGGGAACAGCCCCAGCATTTT	CASSWTGEQPQHF
once	.	TRBV7-8	TRBJ2-2	TGTGCCAGCAGCCCCGCCCGAGGCAGCTACACCGGGGAGCTGTTTTTT	CASSPARGSYTGELFF
.	.	TRBV6-1	TRBJ2-5	TGTGCCAGCAGCCCGACAGGAGAAGAGACCCAGTACTTC	CASSPTGEETQYF
once	.	TRBV4-3	TRBJ2-2	TGCGCCAGCAGCCTAGACTGGCCAGGGCAAACCGGGGAGCTGTTTTTT	CASSLDWPGQTGELFF
.	TRBD2	TRBV13	TRBJ2-4	TGTGCCAGCAGCAGACTAGCGGGTTCGGAGGGAAACATTCAGTACTTC	CASSRLAGSEGNIQYF
.	.	TRBV5-4	TRBJ2-3	TGTGCCAGCAGCTTGGCACATAGCACAGATACGCAGTATTTT	CASSLAHSTDTQYF
.	.	TRBV20-1	TRBJ2-7	TGCAGTGCTCGTCGGGGGGCGAATCAGTACTTC	CSARRGANQYF
.	TRBD2	TRBV5-1	TRBJ2-3	TGCGCCACCGGGGGGAGAAGCACAGATACGCAGTATTTT	CATGGRSTDTQYF
.	.	TRBV27	TRBJ1-1	TGTGCCAGCAGTTTAAGGCAGGGGATCACTGAAGCTTTCTTT	CASSLRQGITEAFF
few	.	TRBV12-5	TRBJ2-3	TGTGCTAGTGCCCCGGGCCCAGGGCCAGATACGCAGTATTTT	CASAPGPGPDTQYF
.	.	TRBV9	TRBJ1-2	TGTGCCAGCAGCGTAGGTGGCACAGCGGCCAAGTATGGCTACACCTTC	CASSVGGTAAKYGYTF
.	.	TRBV29-1	TRBJ2-2	TGCAGCGGTCGGCGGGATGAAGCGAACACCGGGGAGCTGTTTTTT	CSGRRDEANTGELFF
.	TRBD2	TRBV7-2	TRBJ2-1	TGTGCCAGCAGCTTAACTAGCGGGAAAAACAATGAGCAGTTCTTC	CASSLTSGKNNEQFF
.	.	TRBV18	TRBJ1-3	TGTGCCAGCTCAGCAGACAGGTCTCCTGGAAACACCATATATTTT	CASSADRSPGNTIYF
.	.	TRBV27	TRBJ1-5	TGTGCCAGCAGTTTAAGGGGTCGGAGCAATCAGCCCCAGCATTTT	CASSLRGRSNQPQHF
.	.	TRBV6-5	TRBJ1-2	TGTGCCAACAGTTACAGTAGATTCTATGGCTACACCTTC	CANSYSRFYGYTF
.	.	TRBV5-1	TRBJ1-2	TGCGCCAGCAGCTTGGGTTTTACAGGCGGCGATGGCTACACCTTC	CASSLGFTGGDGYTF
.	TRBD1	TRBV28	TRBJ1-2	TGTGCCAGCAGCCTGGAGGGGGCGCCGGGCTACACCTTC	CASSLEGAPGYTF
.	TRBD1	TRBV7-2	TRBJ2-3	TGTGCCAGCAGCCAGGGGGCTAGCACAGATACGCAGTATTTT	CASSQGASTDTQYF
once	.	TRBV5-1	TRBJ2-3	TGCGCCAGCAGCTTGGGGGGGCTCGATACGCAGTATTTT	CASSLGGLDTQYF
hyperexpanded	TRBD1	TRBV28	TRBJ2-5	TGTGCCAGCTCCGGGACAGGCTTCCAAGAGACCCAGTACTTC	CASSGTGFQETQYF
.	TRBD1	TRBV7-3	TRBJ2-2	TGTGCCGGGGGGACAGGGAACACCGGGGAGCTGTTTTTT	CAGGTGNTGELFF
.	.	TRBV2	TRBJ2-1	TGTGCCAGCAGTGAAATGTCAGGGTGGGGGGATGAGCAGTTCTTC	CASSEMSGWGDEQFF
.	.	TRBV5-6	TRBJ2-7	TGTGCCAGCAGCTTTGGTCTAGCGCAAACCGGGTACGAGCAGTACTTC	CASSFGLAQTGYEQYF